These T cell receptor beta chains were read from a single sample in a study of T cell responses to AZD1222 COVID-19 vaccine. Sequencing used immunoSEQ multiplex PCR; TCRdb keeps in-frame clones, though not all of them. This sample carries about 69,000 clones, about 80% of them seen once, and the ten largest clones take roughly an eighth. The sequenced sample was peripheral blood, obtained 28 days after the second AZD1222 dose. The receptors shown here come from an adult who received the AZD1222 COVID-19 vaccine. Both conserved end residues are part of each CDR3. The order of the fields is clone size, J gene, V gene, D gene, CDR3 protein, CDR3 DNA. The D gene is left open where the match is weak. Clone size is shown for a subset of rows, as once, few, many or a class of expanded clone.

NA | TRBJ2-3 | TRBV4-3 | NA | CASSQDLSIGYGSDTQYF | TGCGCCAGCAGCCAAGATCTTTCGATAGGGTATGGGTCAGATACGCAGTATTTT
NA | TRBJ2-6 | TRBV5-1 | NA | CASSPTGANVLTF | TGCGCCAGCAGCCCTACCGGGGCCAACGTCCTGACTTTC
NA | TRBJ2-7 | TRBV14 | NA | CASSQAKTAQYF | TGTGCCAGCAGCCAAGCTAAGACGGCGCAGTACTTC
NA | TRBJ1-4 | TRBV5-6 | NA | CASSLAGFNEKLFF | TGTGCCAGCAGCTTGGCCGGCTTTAATGAAAAACTGTTTTTT
NA | TRBJ2-4 | TRBV4-1 | TRBD2 | CASSQNPYLAGGPLTKNIQYF | TGCGCCAGCAGCCAAAATCCCTACCTAGCGGGGGGGCCCCTAACCAAAAACATTCAGTACTTC
once | TRBJ1-2 | TRBV20-1 | NA | CSAQYGYTF | TGCAGTGCCCAATATGGCTACACCTTC
medium-sized | TRBJ1-6 | TRBV4-1 | NA | CASSPLGTVNSPLHF | TGCGCCAGCAGCCCCTTAGGGACGGTAAATTCACCCCTCCACTTT
NA | TRBJ1-1 | TRBV3-1/TRBV3-2 | TRBD1 | CASSREQGYGEAFF | TGTGCCAGCAGCCGGGAACAGGGGTACGGTGAAGCTTTCTTT
NA | TRBJ2-5 | TRBV4-3 | TRBD2 | CASSQNGGGRETQYF | TGCGCCAGCAGCCAGAACGGGGGGGGCCGAGAGACCCAGTACTTC
once | TRBJ1-2 | TRBV6-2/TRBV6-3 | TRBD1 | CASSSPAGGSGGYTF | TGTGCCAGCAGTAGCCCCGCAGGGGGGAGCGGTGGCTACACCTTC
NA | TRBJ1-6 | TRBV3-1/TRBV3-2 | NA | CASSQVLRETPLHF | TGTGCCAGCAGCCAAGTTCTGAGGGAAACACCCCTCCACTTT
NA | TRBJ1-3 | TRBV5-1 | TRBD1 | CASSALDRSATGNTIYF | TGCGCCAGCAGCGCACTGGACAGGTCGGCCACTGGAAACACCATATATTTT
NA | TRBJ1-3 | TRBV27 | NA | CASIRARLPVGNTIYF | TGTGCCAGCATTAGGGCGCGTTTGCCGGTGGGAAACACCATATATTTT
NA | TRBJ1-5 | TRBV12-5 | NA | CASGLVLGTPTQPQHF | TGTGCTAGTGGTTTGGTATTGGGGACGCCCACCCAGCCCCAGCATTTT
NA | TRBJ1-4 | TRBV30 | NA | CAWTDNEKLFF | TGTGCCTGGACCGATAATGAAAAACTGTTTTTT
NA | TRBJ1-2 | TRBV5-1 | TRBD1 | CASRPGTGARGGRGYTF | TGCGCCAGCAGGCCCGGGACAGGGGCGCGTGGGGGGAGAGGCTACACCTTC
NA | TRBJ1-1 | TRBV7-8 | NA | CASSSLGSNTEAFF | TGTGCCAGCAGCTCCCTGGGGTCGAACACTGAAGCTTTCTTT
NA | TRBJ1-2 | TRBV5-5 | NA | CASSFRALGYGYTF | TGTGCCAGCAGCTTCAGGGCCCTCGGCTATGGCTACACCTTC
NA | TRBJ2-1 | TRBV7-2 | TRBD2 | CASRTSGGALSNEQFF | TGTGCCAGCCGAACTAGCGGGGGGGCCTTATCCAATGAGCAGTTCTTC
large | TRBJ2-6 | TRBV9 | TRBD1 | CASSVDPDRDPSGANVLTF | TGTGCCAGCAGCGTCGACCCGGACAGGGATCCCTCTGGGGCCAACGTCCTGACTTTC
NA | TRBJ1-4 | TRBV28 | NA | CASTTRGGLNEKLFF | TGTGCCAGCACGACAAGGGGGGGCCTTAATGAAAAACTGTTTTTT
NA | TRBJ2-1 | TRBV9 | TRBD2 | CASSVVSSGGYNEQFF | TGTGCCAGCAGCGTAGTGTCTAGCGGGGGCTACAATGAGCAGTTCTTC
once | TRBJ1-5 | TRBV6-2/TRBV6-3 | NA | CASSEKGTEVGPQHF | TGTGCCAGCAGTGAGAAAGGGACGGAGGTAGGGCCCCAGCATTTT
NA | TRBJ2-7 | TRBV6-5 | NA | CASRGGTDSYEQYF | TGTGCCAGCAGGGGAGGGACAGACTCCTACGAGCAGTACTTC
once | TRBJ2-5 | TRBV5-1 | TRBD2 | CASRPLGGYQETQYF | TGCGCCAGCAGACCACTGGGGGGGTACCAAGAGACCCAGTACTTC
NA | TRBJ1-2 | TRBV4-1 | NA | CASSQEGVGYGYTF | TGCGCCAGCAGCCAAGAAGGGGTGGGCTATGGCTACACCTTC
NA | TRBJ1-1 | TRBV6-5 | NA | CASREGGGNTEAFF | TGTGCCAGCAGGGAGGGCGGGGGGAACACTGAAGCTTTCTTT
NA | TRBJ2-1 | TRBV6-5 | TRBD1 | CASSPDRAWNEQFF | TGTGCCAGCAGCCCCGACAGGGCCTGGAATGAGCAGTTCTTC
NA | TRBJ2-7 | TRBV27 | TRBD1 | CASRDLPGQGFYEQYF | TGTGCCAGCAGAGACCTTCCGGGACAGGGGTTCTACGAGCAGTACTTC
NA | TRBJ2-1 | TRBV4-1 | NA | CASSQVGRAYNEQFF | TGCGCCAGCAGCCAAGTGGGCAGGGCCTACAATGAGCAGTTCTTC
once | TRBJ2-1 | TRBV4-1 | NA | CASSQTRGNEQFF | TGCGCCAGCAGCCAAACGAGGGGGAATGAGCAGTTCTTC